The 20 T cell receptor beta chains below come from one sample, sequenced in a study of T cells in Graves' hyperthyroidism and ophthalmopathy. Amplification of TCR beta CDR3 regions used RNA as the template. Carried out on the TCR CDR3, a first-round RT-PCR used the HTBI primer set. MiXCR was run by TCRdb on the multiplex PCR reads, yielding one entry per CDR3 protein. The table includes 93,000 or so distinct CDR3 sequences, 40% to 50% detected once. Sample: blood. The receptors were sampled from a man in his forties with Graves' hyperthyroidism.

This clonotype has at least ten counts. The J gene is TRBJ2-3, the V gene TRBV5-1; perhaps TRBD2 as D (6 bases). Between the trimmed V and J ends, which lost 0 bases and 6 bases, there was a span of 11 bases. This CDR3 has 14 amino acids. Germline assignment: CDR1 SGHRS and CDR2 YFSETQ. CDR3 protein: CASSLGGVRDTQYF. CDR3 DNA sequence: TGCGCCAGCAGCTTGGGCGGGGTTCGCGATACGCAGTATTTT.

A note on this clonotype: A clone one base away is much larger, so this may be a read error. This likely comes from a read error, as the CDR3 has no conserved phenylalanine or tryptophan at its end. V usage is TRBV6-5 and J usage is TRBJ2-3, with D tentatively TRBD2 (6 bases). Between the trimmed V and J ends, which lost 8 bases and 2 bases, there was a span of 17 bases. The CDR3 length is 15 residues. Germline V gives CDR1 MNHEY, CDR2 SVGAGI. CDR3 region: CASQPTGTSTDTQYL. The CDR3 coding sequence is TGTGCCAGCCAACCTACCGGGACTTCCACAGATACGCAGTATTTG.

Note on this clonotype: The junction departs from germline at one end; a sequencing error may be responsible. This chain joins TRBV2 and TRBJ2-3; D not certain. This CDR3 is built from 13 residues. CDR1 is SNHLY, CDR2 FYNNEI, per germline. The CDR3 sequence is CTSRDSSTDTQYF. For the CDR3, the DNA is TGTACCAGCAGAGATTCTTCCACAGATACGCAGTATTTT.

This clonotype was seen at least ten times. The genes are TRBV20-1 and TRBJ1-2; the match to TRBD1 covers 9 bases. Germline V gene sequence: CDR1 DFQATT, CDR2 SNEGSKA (reference sequence). The CDR3 runs 16 residues. The trim removed 2 bases at V and 4 bases at J, leaving 11 bases unmatched. The CDR3 region is CSARPPGQGRGYGYTF. Here the CDR3 DNA reads TGCAGTGCTAGACCTCCGGGACAGGGAAGGGGCTATGGCTACACCTTC.

On this clonotype itself: It is likely a read error, because the conserved phenylalanine at the end of the CDR3 is missing. It is unclear where the CDR3 begins or ends on the DNA, so no DNA is shown, and the CDR3 is as TCRdb lists it. The chain couples TRBV9 to TRBJ1-1. The CDR3 length is 14 residues, termini included. CDR1 and CDR2 from the germline V gene are SGDLS and YYNGEE. The CDR3 sequence: CASSSPTLNTEACL.

The chain joins TRBV7-9 to TRBJ2-1, with 11 nucleotides matching TRBD2. Per germline, CDR1 SEHNR and CDR2 FQNEAQ (reference sequence). The CDR3 runs 16 residues. The J segment lost 5 bases and the V segment lost 1 base, leaving 4 bases of the junction unmatched. CDR3 sequence: CASSLGASGGNNEQFF. The CDR3 bases are TGTGCCAGCAGCTTAGGGGCTAGCGGGGGGAACAATGAGCAGTTCTTC.

The chain has TRBV30 and TRBJ2-7; no reliable D call. The V gene lost 0 bases and the J gene lost 1 base, with 4 bases spanning the gap. Germline values: CDR1 GTSNPN, CDR2 SVGIG (reference sequence). The CDR3 has 12 amino acids. The CDR3 is CAWSVGSYEQYF. Written as DNA, the CDR3 is TGTGCCTGGAGTGTTGGGTCCTACGAGCAGTACTTC.

This rearrangement joins TRBV7-9 to TRBJ2-3; D gene uncertain. The J call may be incorrect, as the DNA end agrees better with TRBJ1-5. Germline-derived CDR1 and CDR2 are SEHNR and FQNEAQ (reference sequence). The CDR3 spans 14 residues. DNA for the CDR3: TGTGCCAGCAGCCAGTTAACTAGCACAGATACGCAGCATTTT. It yields the protein CASSQLTSTDTQHF.

This clonotype was detected many times. The chain has TRBV6-1 and TRBJ1-2; a possible D gene is TRBD1 (5 bases). Germline V gene sequence: CDR1 MNHNS, CDR2 SASEGT. This CDR3 comprises 14 residues. V lost 4 bases and J lost 4, with 13 bases in between. CDR3 loop: CASSAAGWGYGYTF. The CDR3 coding sequence is TGTGCCAGCAGTGCGGCAGGGTGGGGCTATGGCTACACCTTC.

The chain employs TRBV20-1 and TRBJ1-1; weak D call: TRBD1 (5 bases). Trimming cost V 5 bases and J 4 bases, with 11 bases left between them. In germline, CDR1 is DFQATT, CDR2 SNEGSKA (reference sequence). The length of the CDR3 is 12 residues. DNA of the CDR3: TGCAGTGCTGGGCCCGGGGGCACTGAAGCTTTCTTT. This sequence encodes CSAGPGGTEAFF.

This clonotype was seen many times. DNA of the CDR3: TGTGCCAGCAGCTTCTTTACGGCAAGCTCCTACGAGCAGTACTTC. Amino acids: CASSFFTASSYEQYF. This chain joins TRBV5-5 and TRBJ2-7, with D hard to call. Germline V gene sequence: CDR1 SGHKS, CDR2 YYEKEE (reference sequence). The CDR3 runs 15 residues. Trimming pared 2 bases from V and 0 bases from J, leaving 12 bases between.

The J gene is TRBJ2-4, the V gene TRBV20-1; D gene uncertain. The V end was cut by 3 bases, the J end by 1 base, with 4 bases between. Germline V CDR1 and CDR2: DFQATT, SNEGSKA (reference sequence). The CDR3 is 12 amino acids. DNA for the CDR3: TGCAGTGCTAGGGGGGCCAAAAACATTCAGTACTTC. Protein product: CSARGAKNIQYF.

The chain is built from TRBV20-1 and TRBJ1-6; the D gene is possibly TRBD1 (5 bases). Germline CDR1 and CDR2: DFQATT and SNEGSKA (reference sequence). V lost 5 bases to trimming and J lost 9 bases, with 11 bases between them. The CDR3 extends over 12 amino acids. The CDR3 coding sequence is TGCAGTGCTCTTGGTCAGGGTTCACCCCTCCACTTT. It is translated as CSALGQGSPLHF.

A note on this clonotype: A read error may be the cause here, since a much bigger clone is one base away. The chain has TRBV12-3 or TRBV12-4 and TRBJ2-7, with 8 positions matching TRBD1. The CDR3 is 16 residues long. J lost 3 bases, V lost 6 bases, and 13 bases had no gene match. CDR3 nucleotides: TGTGCCAGCAGACCCCACCGGGACAGGTCCAGCTACGAGCAGTACTTC. Its translation: CASRPHRDRSSYEQYF.

The chain has TRBV29-1 and TRBJ2-7, with 13 nucleotides matching TRBD2. V lost 6 bases to trimming and J lost 6 bases; unmatched junction nucleotides: 8. This CDR3 contains 14 residues. Germline V gives CDR1 SQVTM, CDR2 ANQGSEA. CDR3 residues: CSVLGGTSGVEQYF. The CDR3 DNA follows: TGCAGCGTCCTGGGGGGGACTAGCGGGGTCGAGCAGTACTTC.

This chain links TRBV10-3 with TRBJ1-5; 9 bases are a match to TRBD1. This CDR3 is built from 16 residues. Trimming cost V 0 bases and J 14 bases; bases outside gene matches: 14. Germline V gene sequence: CDR1 ENHRY, CDR2 SYGVKD. CDR3: CAISESVKGQGGYEHF. The DNA for the CDR3 is TGTGCCATCAGTGAGTCGGTGAAGGGACAGGGTGGCTACGAGCATTTT.

There are many counts of this clonotype. The chain joins TRBV3-1 to TRBJ1-4; D is ambiguous. V was shortened by 6 bases and J by 4 bases, with 3 bases between the two germline ends. The CDR3 is 11 residues long. Germline-derived CDR1 and CDR2 are LGHDT and YNNKEL (reference sequence). The CDR3 loop is CASRDNEKLFF. The CDR3, as DNA: TGTGCCAGCAGAGATAATGAAAAACTGTTTTTT.

The chain has TRBV5-6 and TRBJ1-6; D is perhaps TRBD1 (5 bases). V lost 0 bases, J lost 8 bases, and 15 bases lay in between. The V gene's germline CDR1 is SGHDT and CDR2 YYEEEE. The length of the CDR3 is 16 residues. For the CDR3, the DNA is TGTGCCAGCAGCTTGGGACACCGGGACGTACATTCACCCCTCCACTTT. It codes for CASSLGHRDVHSPLHF.

Comments on this clonotype: A read error is possible here, since a much larger clone lies one base away. The chain is built from TRBV2 and TRBJ2-7, with TRBD1 as a possible D gene (5 bases). Germline V gene data show CDR1 as SNHLY and CDR2 as FYNNEI. The CDR3 is 13 residues long. The CDR3 protein is CAGSFAQGYEQYF. The CDR3, as DNA: TGTGCCGGCAGTTTTGCGCAGGGCTACGAGCAGTACTTC.

This clonotype came up many times. This chain uses TRBV11-2 with TRBJ2-5; no firm D call. With 2 bases removed from V and 5 bases from J, the gap between germline ends came to 12 bases. The CDR3 is 14 amino acids. Per germline, CDR1 SGHAT and CDR2 FQNNGV. The DNA for the CDR3 is TGTGCCAGCAGCTTACCCGGGTACTACGAGACCCAGTACTTC. It encodes CASSLPGYYETQYF.